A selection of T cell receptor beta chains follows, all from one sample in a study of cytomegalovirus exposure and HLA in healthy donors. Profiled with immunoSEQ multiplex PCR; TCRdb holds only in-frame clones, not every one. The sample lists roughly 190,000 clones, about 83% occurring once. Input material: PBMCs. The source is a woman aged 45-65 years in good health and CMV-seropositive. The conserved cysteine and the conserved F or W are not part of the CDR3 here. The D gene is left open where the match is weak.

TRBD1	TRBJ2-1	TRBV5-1	ANPPLTGEFDNEQF
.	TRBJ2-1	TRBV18	ASSFRGASSYNEQF
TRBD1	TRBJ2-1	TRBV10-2	ASSESRGRSEQF
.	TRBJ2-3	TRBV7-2	ASSPTSRATQY
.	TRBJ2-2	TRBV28	ASSPRGQGGTGELF
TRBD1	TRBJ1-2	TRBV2	ASTHSRDRDDYGYT
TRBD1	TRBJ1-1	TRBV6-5	ASSSDRGLMNAF
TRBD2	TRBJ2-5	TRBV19	ASSPFGGAESETQY
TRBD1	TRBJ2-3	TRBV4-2	ASSQVYRRGHDTDTQY
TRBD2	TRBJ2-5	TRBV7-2	ASSLAGGGETQY
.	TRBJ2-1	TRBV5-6	ASSGGFGQF
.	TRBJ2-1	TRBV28	ASWRQEDYNEQF
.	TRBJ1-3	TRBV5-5	ASSLAGNTIY
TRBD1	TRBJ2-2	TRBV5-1	ASSPPGTGSGFGELF
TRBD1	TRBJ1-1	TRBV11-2	ASSLPGQGMNTEAF
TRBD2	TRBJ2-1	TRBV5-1	ASTSGSSYNEQF
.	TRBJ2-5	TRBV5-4	ASSSQGIEETQY
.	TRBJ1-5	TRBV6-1	ASTTLGGLNQPQH
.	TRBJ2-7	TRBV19	ASSDRGGGEQY
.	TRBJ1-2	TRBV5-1	ASSLDVMLQGPYGYT
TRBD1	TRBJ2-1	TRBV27	ASSLDRVSSYNEQF
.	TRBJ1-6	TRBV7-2	ASSGAGPNGGSPLH
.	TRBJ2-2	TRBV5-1	ASSLAGNTGELF
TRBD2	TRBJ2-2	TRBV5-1	ASSSTLGGGANTGELF
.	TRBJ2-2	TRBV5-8	ASSSTLGSTGELF
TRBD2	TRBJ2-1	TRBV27	ASSSTWSSGGTYNEQF
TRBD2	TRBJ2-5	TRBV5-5	ASSFSGGGPTQY
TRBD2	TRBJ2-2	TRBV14	ASSHRYGSGGNTGELF
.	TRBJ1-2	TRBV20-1	SAWGHGGYT
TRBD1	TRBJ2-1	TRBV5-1	ASSVRQGVDEQF
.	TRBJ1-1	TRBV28	ASSFSWGGPMVTEAF
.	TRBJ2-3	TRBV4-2	ASSRPPYRGLGTDTQY
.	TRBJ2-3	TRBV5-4	ATGQFGTDTQY
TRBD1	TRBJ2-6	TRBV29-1	SVVWDRLPSGANVLT